The clone carrying this T cell receptor (beta chain) was recorded many times. This specimen comes from a study of identical twins. The germline gives CDR1 SGHRS, CDR2 YFSETQ. CDR3 length equals 15 residues. Trimming removed 1 base at V and 6 bases at J, with 14 bases between. From the 5' RACE reads, TCRdb called clonotypes with MiXCR, one entry per CDR3 protein. The data show about 530,000 distinct CDR3 sequences, about 22% seen once. This sample was shared with a second study, whose subject was yellow fever vaccine responses in identical twins.

The TCR was taken from a woman between 18 and 29 years old in good health. The rearrangement joins TRBV5-1 to TRBJ2-1; a possible D gene is TRBD1 (7 bases). Sequencing input: CD4+ T cells sorted from blood. This chain's CDR3 is CASSLLQGEVNEQFF. The CDR3 nucleotides read TGCGCCAGCAGCTTGCTTCAGGGGGAGGTCAATGAGCAGTTCTTC. Looking up the rest from reference TRBV5-1 and TRBJ2-1 gives the full variable domain: KAGVTQTPRYLIKTRGQQVTLSCSPISGHRSVSWYQQTPGQGLQFLFEYFSETQRNKGNFPGRFSGRQFSNSRSEMNVSTLELGDSALYLCASSLLQGEVNEQFFGPGTRLTVL.